The 18 T cell receptor beta chains below come from one sample, sequenced in a study of graft-versus-host responses after intestinal transplantation listed by TCRdb under 2021. These TCRs' antigens remain unknown. Receptor amplification or capture employed the immunoSEQ multiplex PCR assay. The clones in this table, taken by TCRdb from immuneACCESS, are in-frame only. Not every clone is retained; where verified, under half of the shortfall comes from an unresolved V gene, and the cause of the rest is unknown. The sample records around 120,000 clones, 90% of which are singletons. Approximately 0.18% of the sample goes to the ten largest clones. The time point label for this specimen denotes: cells obtained before transplantation from donor or recipient. Here the sequenced sample was unstimulated CD4+ T cells sorted from spleen or lymph node cells, taken before intestinal transplant. Every receptor here comes from a human donor who received an intestinal transplant.

This chain links TRBV9 with TRBJ1-6, with 9 bases lining up with TRBD1. CDR3 length equals 17 residues. The germline gives CDR1 SGDLS, CDR2 YYNGEE. V dropped 3 bases and J dropped 0; count of bases not matched to a gene: 4. The CDR3 loop reads CASSEGQGSSYNSPLHF. CDR3 bases: TGTGCCAGCAGCGAGGGACAGGGAAGCTCCTATAATTCACCCCTCCACTTT.

This chain connects TRBV29-1 to TRBJ2-7; D may be TRBD1 (6 bases). The CDR3 has 11 amino acids. Germline V lookup: CDR1 SQVTM, CDR2 ANQGSEA. V gave up 5 bases and J gave up 6 bases, with 11 bases separating them. DNA of the CDR3: TGCAGCGTTTCCACAGGGATCGAGCAGTACTTC. Encoded protein: CSVSTGIEQYF.

This chain connects TRBV7-8 to TRBJ2-4; TRBD2 matches at 8 bases. Germline CDR1 and CDR2: SGHVS and FQNEAQ. The CDR3 consists of 15 residues. Germline trimming cut 5 bases from V and 7 bases from J; bases unmatched to any gene: 10. CDR3 DNA sequence: TGTGCCAGCAGCCCTAAAGCGGGAGTTCAGAACATTCAGTACTTC. Residues: CASSPKAGVQNIQYF.

The chain couples TRBV18 to TRBJ2-7; 9 bases fit TRBD2. V shed 1 base, J shed 7 bases, and the junction held 5 bases outside the gene matches. This CDR3 contains 14 residues. From germline, CDR1 is KGHSH and CDR2 LQKENI. This CDR3 reads CASSPLAGEGEQYF. The CDR3 DNA reads TGTGCCAGCTCACCACTAGCGGGAGAGGGTGAGCAGTACTTC.

This chain uses TRBV9 with TRBJ1-3; the D is unclear. Germline V gene lookup returns CDR1 SGDLS and CDR2 YYNGEE. This CDR3 is 13 amino acids long. Between the trimmed V and J ends, which lost 7 bases and 0 bases, there was a span of 8 bases. CDR3 protein: CASGELSGNTIYF. The CDR3, as DNA: TGTGCCAGCGGAGAGCTCTCTGGAAACACCATATATTTT.

J is TRBJ2-5 and V is TRBV5-1, with 10 bases aligning to TRBD2. CDR1 is SGHRS, CDR2 YFSETQ, per germline. Trimming at V came to 4 bases and at J to 5 bases, leaving 11 bases not matched to a gene. This CDR3 region has 16 residues. CDR3 sequence (DNA): TGCGCCAGCAGCCGCTTGAGCGGGAGGGGGGCCGAGACCCAGTACTTC. Translated: CASSRLSGRGAETQYF. The entire variable domain, with the rest obtained from reference TRBV5-1 and TRBJ2-5, is as follows: KAGVTQTPRYLIKTRGQQVTLSCSPISGHRSVSWYQQTPGQGLQFLFEYFSETQRNKGNFPGRFSGRQFSNSRSEMNVSTLELGDSALYLCASSRLSGRGAETQYFGPGTRLLVL.

This chain links TRBV5-1 with TRBJ1-1; 8 bases agree with TRBD1. Losses at the gene ends were 2 bases for V and 2 bases for J; bases not matched to a gene: 8. CDR1 SGHRS and CDR2 YFSETQ come from the germline V gene. This CDR3 is built from 16 residues. Here the CDR3 reads CASSFSGTGPNTEAFF. In DNA, the CDR3 is TGCGCCAGCAGCTTTTCCGGGACAGGCCCCAACACTGAAGCTTTCTTT.

This clone was observed once. The chain recombines TRBV7-9 with TRBJ1-3; 8 bases are a match to TRBD1. With V trimmed by 5 bases and J by 4 bases, 10 bases remained unmatched. Per germline, CDR1 SEHNR and CDR2 FQNEAQ (reference sequence). CDR3 length: 16 amino acids. Here the CDR3 reads CASSGDRFSKGNTIYF. DNA of the CDR3: TGTGCCAGCAGCGGGGACAGGTTTTCAAAGGGAAACACCATATATTTT.

V gene TRBV7-8 combines with J gene TRBJ1-5; TRBD1 matches 8 bases. The length of the CDR3 is 13 residues. Per the germline V gene, CDR1 is SGHVS and CDR2 is FQNEAQ. With V trimmed by 5 bases and J by 6 bases, 3 bases remained unmatched. CDR3 sequence: CASSRQGIQPQHF. The CDR3 DNA reads TGTGCCAGCAGCAGACAGGGGATTCAGCCCCAGCATTTT.

The chain carries TRBV7-2 and TRBJ1-5; 7 bases align to TRBD1. With V trimmed by 5 bases and J by 3 bases, 7 bases remained unmatched. CDR1 and CDR2 (germline): SGHTA, FQGNSA. CDR3 length: 15 residues. This CDR3 is CASSVTGVSNQPQHF. The CDR3 DNA reads TGTGCCAGCAGCGTAACAGGGGTCTCCAATCAGCCCCAGCATTTT.

The chain is built from TRBV6-6 and TRBJ2-1; 11 nucleotides agree with TRBD2. The CDR3 sequence is 16 residues long. The J segment lost 7 bases and the V segment lost 2 bases, leaving 7 bases of the junction unmatched. CDR1 is MNHNY, CDR2 SVGAGI, per germline (reference sequence). This chain's CDR3 is CASSYPLAGGGNEQFF. CDR3 coding DNA: TGTGCCAGCAGTTACCCGCTAGCGGGGGGCGGAAATGAGCAGTTCTTC.

V gene TRBV27 combines with J gene TRBJ2-1; 7 bases match TRBD2. V shed 2 bases, J shed 5 bases, and the junction held 9 bases outside the gene matches. The CDR3 is made up of 16 amino acids. The germline gives CDR1 MNHEY, CDR2 SMNVEV (reference sequence). For the CDR3, the DNA is TGTGCCAGCAGTTTAAGGATAGCGGCGGGGGACAATGAGCAGTTCTTC. Its translation: CASSLRIAAGDNEQFF.

This chain links TRBV28 with TRBJ2-1; 14 bases are shared with TRBD2. The CDR3 is 17 amino acids. Unmatched junction bases numbered 7, after V lost 5 bases and J lost 4 bases. Germline V gives CDR1 MDHEN, CDR2 SYDVKM. DNA of the CDR3: TGTGCCAGCAGTACCGGGACTAGCGGGAGTAGGTACAATGAGCAGTTCTTC. The encoded protein is CASSTGTSGSRYNEQFF.

The rearrangement uses TRBV30 and TRBJ2-3; 7 bases map to TRBD1. Germline V lookup: CDR1 GTSNPN, CDR2 SVGIG (reference sequence). The CDR3 length is 14 residues. The V gene end was trimmed by 2 bases and the J gene end by 6 bases; junction bases not matched to a gene: 8. In nucleotides, the CDR3 is TGTGCCTGGAGTCTAGACAGGGTTTGGGATACGCAGTATTTT. Residues: CAWSLDRVWDTQYF.

The rearrangement links TRBV20-1 to TRBJ2-1; 7 bases match TRBD1. The CDR3 covers 11 residues. V shed 7 bases, J shed 7 bases, and the junction held 4 bases outside the gene matches. Per germline, CDR1 DFQATT and CDR2 SNEGSKA (reference sequence). The DNA for the CDR3 is TGCAGTGTAGGGACAGTGAATGAGCAGTTCTTC. Residues: CSVGTVNEQFF.

The genes are TRBV10-2 and TRBJ1-2; D is undetermined. The CDR3 is 13 amino acids. V lost 7 bases and J 4 bases, leaving 13 bases between the germline ends. Germline-derived CDR1 and CDR2 are WSHSY and SAAADI. The chain's CDR3 is CASTRSGAYGYTF. In DNA, the CDR3 is TGCGCCAGCACCAGATCCGGAGCCTATGGCTACACCTTC.

The chain links TRBV10-1 to TRBJ2-7; D is possibly TRBD1 (5 bases). The V gene lost 3 bases and the J gene lost 4 bases, with 19 bases spanning the gap. Germline V gene lookup returns CDR1 WNHNN and CDR2 SYGVQD (reference sequence). This CDR3 region has 16 residues. Here the CDR3 reads CASSEISTVGLYEQYF. CDR3 sequence (DNA): TGCGCCAGCAGTGAAATATCGACAGTGGGTCTTTACGAGCAGTACTTC.

Concerning this clone itself: In the same sample, other DNA sequences code for this CDR3. This chain links TRBV5-1 with TRBJ1-1; D might be TRBD1 (5 bases). This CDR3 spans 15 amino acids. Germline values: CDR1 SGHRS, CDR2 YFSETQ. Trimming cost V 0 bases and J 1 base, with 10 bases left between them. CDR3 in DNA: TGCGCCAGCAGCTTGGCCCCAGGGCAGAACACTGAAGCTTTCTTT. It specifies CASSLAPGQNTEAFF.